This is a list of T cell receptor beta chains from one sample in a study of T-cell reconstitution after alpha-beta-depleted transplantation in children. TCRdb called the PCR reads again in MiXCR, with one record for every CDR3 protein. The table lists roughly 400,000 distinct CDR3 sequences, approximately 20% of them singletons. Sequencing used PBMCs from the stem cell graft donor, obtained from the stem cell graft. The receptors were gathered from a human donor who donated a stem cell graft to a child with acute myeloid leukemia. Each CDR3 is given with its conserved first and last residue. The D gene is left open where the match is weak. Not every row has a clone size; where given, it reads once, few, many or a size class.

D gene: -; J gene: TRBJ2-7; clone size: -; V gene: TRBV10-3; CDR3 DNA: TGTGCCATCAGTGAGTCGGGGGGGCTGACCTACGAGCAGTACTTC; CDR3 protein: CAISESGGLTYEQYF
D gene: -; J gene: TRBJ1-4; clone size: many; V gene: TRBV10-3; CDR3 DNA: TGTGCCATCAGTGAGGTGGGAGAAAAACTGTTTTTT; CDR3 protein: CAISEVGEKLFF
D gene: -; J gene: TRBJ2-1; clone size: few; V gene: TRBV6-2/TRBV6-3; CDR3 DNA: TGTGCCAGCAGTTCCCCGCTAGCGAGATCCTACAATGAGCAGTTCTTC; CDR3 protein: CASSSPLARSYNEQFF
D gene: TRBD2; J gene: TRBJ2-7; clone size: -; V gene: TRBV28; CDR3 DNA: TGTGCCAGCAGCCTTTCTGCCGGACTAGCGGGAGTCTACGAGCAGTACTTC; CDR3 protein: CASSLSAGLAGVYEQYF
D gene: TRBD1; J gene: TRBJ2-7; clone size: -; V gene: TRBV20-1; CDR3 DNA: TGCAGTGCTTCGGGACAGCGAACCTCCTACGAGCAGTACTTC; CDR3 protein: CSASGQRTSYEQYF
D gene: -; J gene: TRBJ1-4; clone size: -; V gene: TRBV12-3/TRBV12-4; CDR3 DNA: TGTGCCAGCAGCCTGTCGCGCGAAAAACTGTTTTTT; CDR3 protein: CASSLSREKLFF
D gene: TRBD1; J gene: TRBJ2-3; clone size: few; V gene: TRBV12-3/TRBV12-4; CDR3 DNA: TGTGCCAGCGGCCGAGACAGGGTATTATCAGTGCAGTATTTT; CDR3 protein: CASGRDRVLSVQYF
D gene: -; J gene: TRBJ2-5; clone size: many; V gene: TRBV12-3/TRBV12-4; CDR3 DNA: TGTGCCAGCAGTCCCTCGGAAGGGCAAGAGACCCAGTACTTC; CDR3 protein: CASSPSEGQETQYF
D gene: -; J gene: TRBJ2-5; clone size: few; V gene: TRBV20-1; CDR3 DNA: TGCAGTGCTAGATCCAGGGGAGGTGTAGAGACCCAGTACTTC; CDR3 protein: CSARSRGGVETQYF
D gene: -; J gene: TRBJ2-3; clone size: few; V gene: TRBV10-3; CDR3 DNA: TGTGCCATCAAAACTGGCGACACAGATACGCAGTATTTT; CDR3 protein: CAIKTGDTDTQYF
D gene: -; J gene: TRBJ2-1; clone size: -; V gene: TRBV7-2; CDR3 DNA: TGTGCCAGCAGCCTAGATTGGGGTGAGCAGTTCTTC; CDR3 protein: CASSLDWGEQFF
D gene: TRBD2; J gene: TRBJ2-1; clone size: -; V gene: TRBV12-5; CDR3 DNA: TGTGCTAGTGGTTTCGGGACTAGTAGCGGCAATGAGCAGTTCTTC; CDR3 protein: CASGFGTSSGNEQFF
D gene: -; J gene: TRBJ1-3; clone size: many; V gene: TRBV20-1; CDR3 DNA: TGCAGTGCTAGAGATCCAGGGACCTCTGGAAACACCATATATTTT; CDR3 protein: CSARDPGTSGNTIYF
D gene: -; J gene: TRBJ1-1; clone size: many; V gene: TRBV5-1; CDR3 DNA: TGCGCCAAACAGGACATGAACACTGAAGCTTTCTTT; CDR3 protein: CAKQDMNTEAFF
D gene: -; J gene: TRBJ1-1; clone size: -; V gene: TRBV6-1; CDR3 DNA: TGTACCAGCAGTGAAGCAAGAGGGGGGAACACTGAAGCTTTCTTT; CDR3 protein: CTSSEARGGNTEAFF
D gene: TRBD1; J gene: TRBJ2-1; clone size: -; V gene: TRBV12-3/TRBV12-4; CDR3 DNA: TGTGCCAGCAGTTTCGGACAGGGTGACAATGAGCAGTTCTTC; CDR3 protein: CASSFGQGDNEQFF
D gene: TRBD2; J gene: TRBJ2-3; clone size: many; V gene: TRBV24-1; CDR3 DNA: TGTGCCACCAGTGACCGTAGCGGGAGCGCAGATACGCAGTATTTT; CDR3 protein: CATSDRSGSADTQYF
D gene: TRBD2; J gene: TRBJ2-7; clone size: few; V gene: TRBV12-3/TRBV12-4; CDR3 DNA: TGTGCCAGCAGTTTAGGTGGGACTAGCGGGTCCGAGCAGTACTTC; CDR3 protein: CASSLGGTSGSEQYF
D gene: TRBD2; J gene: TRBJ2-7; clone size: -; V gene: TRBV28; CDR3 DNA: TGTGCCAGCGGGGTAGCGGGAGCTCGCTCCTACGAGCAGTACTTC; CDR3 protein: CASGVAGARSYEQYF
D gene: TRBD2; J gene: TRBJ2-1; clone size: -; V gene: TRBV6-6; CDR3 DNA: TGTGCCATGACTAGCGGGAGGCCGCATGAGCAGTTCTTC; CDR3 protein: CAMTSGRPHEQFF
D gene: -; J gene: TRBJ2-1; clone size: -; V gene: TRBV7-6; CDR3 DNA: TGTGCCAGCAGCTTGCGGGGAGAACGAGAGCAGTTCTTC; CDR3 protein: CASSLRGEREQFF
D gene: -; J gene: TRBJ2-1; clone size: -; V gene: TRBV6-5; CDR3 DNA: TGTGCCAGCAGTTCGCCGGGACTGGGGCCCAATGAGCAGTTCTTC; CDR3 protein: CASSSPGLGPNEQFF
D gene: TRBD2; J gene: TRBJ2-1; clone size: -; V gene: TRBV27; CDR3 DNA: TGTGCCATCGGACTAGCGGGAGATGAGCAGTTCTTC; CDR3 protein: CAIGLAGDEQFF
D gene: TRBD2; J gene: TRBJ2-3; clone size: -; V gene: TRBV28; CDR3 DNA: TGTGCCAGCAGTTTACGCGGGAGGGCCTTAGATACGCAGTATTTT; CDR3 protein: CASSLRGRALDTQYF
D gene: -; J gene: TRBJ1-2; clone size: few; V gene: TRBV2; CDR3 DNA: TGTGCCAGCAGTGAACAAGCTGACGACTATGGCTACACCTTC; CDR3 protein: CASSEQADDYGYTF
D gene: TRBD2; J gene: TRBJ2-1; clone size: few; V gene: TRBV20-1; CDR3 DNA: TGCAGTGCTAGAAGTCGGGAGGCTTACAATGAGCAGTTCTTC; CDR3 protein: CSARSREAYNEQFF
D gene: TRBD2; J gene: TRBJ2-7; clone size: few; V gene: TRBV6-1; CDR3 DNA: TGTGCCAGCAGCAGGGAAGGACTAGCGGGAGTTGAAGAGCAGTACTTC; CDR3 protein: CASSREGLAGVEEQYF
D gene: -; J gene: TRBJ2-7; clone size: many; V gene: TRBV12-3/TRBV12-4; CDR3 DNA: TGTGCCAGCAGCGACAGCACAAACGACTACGAGCAGTACTTC; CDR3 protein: CASSDSTNDYEQYF